The clone carrying this T cell receptor beta chain occurred many times. Its antigen is as yet unknown. This entry is derived from a study of T cells after yellow fever vaccination. The overall study: The fractions with low cell numbers were processed using SMART-Seq v4 Ultra Low Input. Study-level results: From the bulk population, abundant clonotypes could contaminate and appear within FACS-sorted repertoires. Reappearing after the booster were most of the clones from primary vaccination (roughly 95% CD4, 75% to 90% CD8).

The germline CDR1 and CDR2 sequences are SGHTA and FQGNSA. CDR3 length: 15 amino acids. V lost 4 bases to trimming and J lost 4 bases; unmatched junction nucleotides: 7. A 5'RACE template-switching step, the method used to make TCR cDNA, added a universal primer site and UMIs. TCRdb used MiXCR to reprocess the 5' RACE reads, holding one entry per CDR3 protein. The sample gives roughly 340,000 distinct CDR3 sequences, about 8.7% of which show up once; more than 15% is in the top ten. The chain couples TRBV7-2 to TRBJ2-7; 10 nucleotides line up with TRBD2. The TCR comes from a man between 18 and 35 years old who received the YFV17D yellow fever vaccine. The sample was PBMCs, taken on the day of the first yellow fever vaccination. The CDR3 nucleotides read TGTGCCAGCAGCTCCTTAGCGGGGGGCCGGTACGAGCAGTACTTC. Amino acid sequence: CASSSLAGGRYEQYF.